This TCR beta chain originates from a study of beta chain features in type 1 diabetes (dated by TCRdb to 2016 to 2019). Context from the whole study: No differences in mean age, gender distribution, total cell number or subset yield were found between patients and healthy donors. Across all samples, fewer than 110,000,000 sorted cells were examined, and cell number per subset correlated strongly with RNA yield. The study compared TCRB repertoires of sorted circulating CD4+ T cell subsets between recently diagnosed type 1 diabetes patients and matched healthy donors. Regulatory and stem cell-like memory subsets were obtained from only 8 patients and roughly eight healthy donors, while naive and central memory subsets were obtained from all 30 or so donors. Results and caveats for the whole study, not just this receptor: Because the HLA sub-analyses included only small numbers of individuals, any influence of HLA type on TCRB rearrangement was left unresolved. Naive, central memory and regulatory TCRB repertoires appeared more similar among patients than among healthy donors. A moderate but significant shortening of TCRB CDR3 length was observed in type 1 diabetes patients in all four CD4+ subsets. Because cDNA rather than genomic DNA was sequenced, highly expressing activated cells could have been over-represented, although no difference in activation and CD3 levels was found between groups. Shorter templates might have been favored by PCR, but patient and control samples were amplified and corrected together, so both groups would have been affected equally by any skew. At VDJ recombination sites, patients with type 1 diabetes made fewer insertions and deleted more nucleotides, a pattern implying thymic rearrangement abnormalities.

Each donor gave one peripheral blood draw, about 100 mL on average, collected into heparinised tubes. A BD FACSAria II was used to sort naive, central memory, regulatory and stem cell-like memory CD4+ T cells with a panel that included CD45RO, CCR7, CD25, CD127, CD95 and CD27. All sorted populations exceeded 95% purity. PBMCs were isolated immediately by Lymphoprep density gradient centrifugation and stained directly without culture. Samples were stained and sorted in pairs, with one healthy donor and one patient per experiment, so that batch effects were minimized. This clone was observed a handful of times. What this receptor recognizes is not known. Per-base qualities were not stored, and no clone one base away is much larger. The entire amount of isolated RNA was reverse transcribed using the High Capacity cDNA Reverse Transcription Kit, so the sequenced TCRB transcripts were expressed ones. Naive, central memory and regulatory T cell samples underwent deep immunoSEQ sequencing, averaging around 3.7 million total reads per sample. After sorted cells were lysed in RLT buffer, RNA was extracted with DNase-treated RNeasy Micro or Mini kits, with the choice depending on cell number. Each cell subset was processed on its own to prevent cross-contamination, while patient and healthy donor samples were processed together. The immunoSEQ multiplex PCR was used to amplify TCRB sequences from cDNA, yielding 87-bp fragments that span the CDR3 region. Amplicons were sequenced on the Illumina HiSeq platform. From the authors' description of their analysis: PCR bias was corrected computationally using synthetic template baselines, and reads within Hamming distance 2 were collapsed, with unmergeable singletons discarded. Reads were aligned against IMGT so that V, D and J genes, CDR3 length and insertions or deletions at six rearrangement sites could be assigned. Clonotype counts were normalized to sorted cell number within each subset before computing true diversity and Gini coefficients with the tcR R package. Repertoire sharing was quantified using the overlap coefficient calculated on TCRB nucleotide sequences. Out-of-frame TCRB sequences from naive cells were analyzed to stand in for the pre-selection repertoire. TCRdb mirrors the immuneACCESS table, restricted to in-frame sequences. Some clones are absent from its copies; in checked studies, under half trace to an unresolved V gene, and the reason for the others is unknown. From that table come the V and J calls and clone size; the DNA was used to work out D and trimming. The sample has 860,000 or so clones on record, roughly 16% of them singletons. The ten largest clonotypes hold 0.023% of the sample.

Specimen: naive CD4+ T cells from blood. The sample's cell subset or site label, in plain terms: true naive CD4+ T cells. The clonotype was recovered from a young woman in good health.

The DNA sequence is as follows: TGCGCCAGCAGAACACTAGCGGGAGATTACAATGAGCAGTTCTTC. It translates to CASRTLAGDYNEQFF. The chain employs TRBV5-1 and TRBJ2-1; 11 of the junction bases match TRBD2. Relative to germline, V is missing 5 bases and J is missing 4 bases, with 5 bases of the junction outside any gene match. From cysteine to phenylalanine, the CDR3 is 15 amino acids long. The DNA shown is the 45-base CDR3, in frame from base 1. CDR1 and CDR2, looked up from the germline V gene, are SGHRS and YFSETQ.